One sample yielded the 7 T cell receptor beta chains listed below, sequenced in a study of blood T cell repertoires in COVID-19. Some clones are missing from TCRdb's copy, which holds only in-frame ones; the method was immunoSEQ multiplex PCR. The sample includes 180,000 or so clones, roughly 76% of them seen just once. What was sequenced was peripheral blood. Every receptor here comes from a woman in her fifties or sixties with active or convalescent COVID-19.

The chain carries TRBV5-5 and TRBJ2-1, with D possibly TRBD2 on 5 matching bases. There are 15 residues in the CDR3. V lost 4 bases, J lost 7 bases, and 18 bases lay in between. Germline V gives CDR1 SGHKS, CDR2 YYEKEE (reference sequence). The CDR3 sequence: CASSPWAGIGNEQFF. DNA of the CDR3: TGTGCCAGCAGCCCGTGGGCCGGGATTGGTAATGAGCAGTTCTTC.

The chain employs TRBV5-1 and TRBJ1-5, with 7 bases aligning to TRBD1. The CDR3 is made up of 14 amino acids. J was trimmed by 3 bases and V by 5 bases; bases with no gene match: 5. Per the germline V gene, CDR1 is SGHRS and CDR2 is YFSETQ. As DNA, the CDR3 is TGCGCCAGCAGTCCCGGGACAGTCAATCAGCCCCAGCATTTT. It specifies CASSPGTVNQPQHF.

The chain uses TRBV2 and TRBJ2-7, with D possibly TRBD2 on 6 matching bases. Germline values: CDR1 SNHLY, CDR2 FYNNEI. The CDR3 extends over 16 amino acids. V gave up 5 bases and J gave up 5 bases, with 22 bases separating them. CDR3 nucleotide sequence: TGTGCCAGCAGTTCTCTTCAGGAGGGGAGAAGGAACGAGCAGTACTTC. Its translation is CASSSLQEGRRNEQYF.

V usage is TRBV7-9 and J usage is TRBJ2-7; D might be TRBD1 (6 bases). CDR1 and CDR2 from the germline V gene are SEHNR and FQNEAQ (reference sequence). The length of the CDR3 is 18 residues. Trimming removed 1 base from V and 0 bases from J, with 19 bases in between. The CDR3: CASSLVPAGGRSSYEQYF. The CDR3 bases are TGTGCCAGCAGCTTAGTTCCGGCTGGGGGCCGCAGCTCCTACGAGCAGTACTTC.

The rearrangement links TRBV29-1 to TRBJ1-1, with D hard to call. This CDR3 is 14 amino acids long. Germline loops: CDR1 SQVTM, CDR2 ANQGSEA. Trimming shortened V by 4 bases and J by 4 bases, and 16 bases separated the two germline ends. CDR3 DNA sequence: TGCAGCGTTGGGAAAGCGTGGATGAGCACTGAAGCTTTCTTT. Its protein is CSVGKAWMSTEAFF.

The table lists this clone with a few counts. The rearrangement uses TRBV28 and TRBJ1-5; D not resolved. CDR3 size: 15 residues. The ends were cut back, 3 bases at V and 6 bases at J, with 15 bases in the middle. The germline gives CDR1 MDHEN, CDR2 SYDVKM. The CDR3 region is CASSLLGRVAQPQHF. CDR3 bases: TGTGCCAGCAGTTTGCTCGGGCGGGTGGCTCAGCCCCAGCATTTT.

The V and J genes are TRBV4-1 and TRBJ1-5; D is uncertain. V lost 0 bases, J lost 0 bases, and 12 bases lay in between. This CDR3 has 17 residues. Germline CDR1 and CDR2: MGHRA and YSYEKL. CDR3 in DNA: TGCGCCAGCAGCCAAGATGAACGGGGAGATAGCAATCAGCCCCAGCATTTT. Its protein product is CASSQDERGDSNQPQHF.